This T cell receptor (beta chain) was profiled in a study of cytomegalovirus exposure and HLA in healthy donors. Among the donors, all were healthy bone marrow donors. Comments on this clone: Its target is unknown.

It was with 60 Vbeta and 13 Jbeta primers that the PCR ran. Produced via immunoSEQ multiplex PCR; TCRdb's table is partial and in-frame only. This sample carries 170,000 or so clones, nearly 80% of them seen once, and the ten largest clones take 3% to 3.5%. Whole-study results and caveats: Later on, an analysis found that several of the most significant clusters appeared to be linked to common viral pathogens, which included parvovirus B19. Among the sequence variants, a highly shared cluster was likely an artifact of sequencing. Researchers catalogued about 150 TCR beta chains as cytomegalovirus-associated.

Sequences were obtained from PBMCs. The source of this sequence is a woman aged 40 to 50 in good health and CMV-seronegative.

In DNA form, the CDR3 reads TGTGCCAGCAGTCAGGGGGGCCGTCGAGAGCAGTACTTC. It codes for CASSQGGRREQYF. The rearrangement links TRBV25-1 to TRBJ2-7; the D gene is possibly TRBD1 (7 bases). With 5 bases removed from V and 7 bases from J, the gap between germline ends came to 15 bases. Looked up from germline, CDR1 is MGHDK and CDR2 is SYGVNS. CDR3 length: 13 amino acids.